These 23 T cell receptor beta chains originate from one sample sequenced in a study of blood T cells in healthy people across ages. PCR was performed a second time for about 6 to 11 cycles using a sample-barcoded 5' primer and a J-beta primer mix. Each CDR3 protein gets one entry after TCRdb re-called the 5' RACE reads with MiXCR. The sample yields over 600,000 distinct CDR3 sequences, about 56% seen once. Sequencing was performed on blood. The receptors stem from a man aged 35-49 years in good health.

The rearrangement links TRBV7-3 to TRBJ2-5, with 9 bases matching TRBD2. The CDR3 length is 14 residues. CDR1 and CDR2 from the germline V gene are SGHTA and FQGTGA. The trim removed 4 bases at V and 11 bases at J, leaving 11 bases unmatched. DNA for the CDR3: TGTGCCAGCAGCTCTAGCGGGAATCTAAATGAGCAGTACTTC. Protein: CASSSSGNLNEQYF.

The rearrangement links TRBV7-2 to TRBJ1-2, with 12 bases matching TRBD1. CDR3 length: 16 residues. Germline V gives CDR1 SGHTA, CDR2 FQGNSA. Unmatched junction bases numbered 9, after V lost 6 bases and J lost 4 bases. The CDR3 DNA follows: TGTGCCAGCAGTCGACCGGGACAGGGGGCTTCCTATGGCTACACCTTC. This sequence encodes CASSRPGQGASYGYTF.

J is TRBJ2-1 and V is TRBV24-1; no reliable D call. The CDR3 has 12 amino acids. Trimming shortened V by 7 bases and J by 6 bases, and 9 bases separated the two germline ends. Germline CDR1 is KGHDR and CDR2 is SFDVKD. CDR3: CATRAGPNEQFF. DNA for the CDR3: TGTGCCACCAGAGCCGGGCCCAATGAGCAGTTCTTC.

The rearrangement joins TRBV30 to TRBJ2-6; TRBD1 or TRBD2 may be the D gene (5 bases each). This CDR3 spans 16 amino acids. The ends were cut back, 3 bases at V and 1 base at J, with 13 bases in the middle. CDR1 GTSNPN and CDR2 SVGIG come from the germline V gene (reference sequence). DNA of the CDR3: TGTGCCTGGAGCGTACTAGGGGTTTCTGGGGCCAACGTCCTGACTTTC. Amino acids: CAWSVLGVSGANVLTF.

This clonotype was counted between two and nine times. The chain joins TRBV7-2 to TRBJ2-3; D ambiguous. This CDR3 comprises 13 residues. Germline CDR1 SGHTA, CDR2 FQGNSA. Between the trimmed V and J ends, which lost 1 base and 6 bases, there was a span of 8 bases. CDR3: CASSLVPLDTQYF. As DNA, the CDR3 is TGTGCCAGCAGCTTAGTTCCTCTGGATACGCAGTATTTT.

This chain links TRBV29-1 with TRBJ2-7, with 10 bases fitting TRBD1. CDR1 and CDR2 from the germline V gene are SQVTM and ANQGSEA. CDR3 size: 15 residues. Trimming cost V 7 bases and J 5 bases; bases outside gene matches: 14. The chain's CDR3 is CSGGRPGQGRDEQYF. CDR3 DNA: TGCAGCGGTGGACGACCGGGACAGGGGAGGGACGAGCAGTACTTC.

The V call is TRBV6-1, the J call TRBJ2-7; the D gene could be TRBD1 or TRBD2 (5 bases each). V shed 8 bases and J shed 2 bases, with 13 bases lying between them. The CDR3 spans 13 residues. Germline V gene lookup returns CDR1 MNHNS and CDR2 SASEGT. The DNA of the CDR3 is TGTGCCAGCGGGGCGCCGGGACCCTACGAGCAGTACTTC. It is translated as CASGAPGPYEQYF.

Comment on this clonotype: This sequence may be a read error, since a much larger clone differs from it by one base. The rearrangement uses TRBV20-1 and TRBJ2-1, with D possibly TRBD2 on 5 matching bases. The CDR3 consists of 12 residues. Germline CDR1 reads DFQATT; CDR2 reads SNEGSKA (reference sequence). In DNA, the CDR3 is TGCAGTGCTACCTCCACGGGGTTCGAGCAGTGCTTC. This gives the protein CSATSTGFEQCF.

The CDR3 nucleotides are TGCAGTGCTAGGGCGGGGGTAGGATTCGTATACAATGAGCAGTTCTTC. It yields the protein CSARAGVGFVYNEQFF. The chain recombines TRBV20-1 with TRBJ2-1; TRBD2 matches 7 bases. The trim removed 3 bases at V and 4 bases at J, leaving 12 bases unmatched. Germline-derived CDR1 and CDR2 are DFQATT and SNEGSKA (reference sequence). This CDR3 is 16 amino acids long.

This chain connects TRBV15 to TRBJ1-1; a possible D gene is TRBD1 (5 bases). V gave up 6 bases and J gave up 2 bases, with 10 bases separating them. This CDR3 region has 13 residues. CDR1 is LNHNV and CDR2 is YYDKDF in the germline V gene (reference sequence). CDR3: CATRGTINTEAFF. The DNA of the CDR3 is TGTGCCACCAGAGGGACGATAAACACTGAAGCTTTCTTT. Full variable domain (outside the CDR3, taken from reference TRBV15 and TRBJ1-1): DAMVIQNPRYQVTQFGKPVTLSCSQTLNHNVMYWYQQKSSQAPKLLFHYYDKDFNNEADTPDNFQSRRPNTSFCFLDIRSPGLGDTAMYLCATRGTINTEAFFGQGTRLTVV.

This chain joins TRBV20-1 and TRBJ1-2; 10 bases agree with TRBD1. The CDR3 has 13 amino acids. Per the germline V gene, CDR1 is DFQATT and CDR2 is SNEGSKA (reference sequence). With V trimmed by 5 bases and J by 5 bases, 5 bases remained unmatched. CDR3 in amino acids: CSARTGGSYGYTF. The DNA for the CDR3 is TGCAGTGCTCGGACAGGGGGAAGTTATGGCTACACCTTC.

The rearrangement uses TRBV7-6 and TRBJ1-2; weak D call: TRBD1 (6 bases). The CDR3 has 12 amino acids. The germline gives CDR1 SGHVS, CDR2 FNYEAQ. Between the trimmed V and J ends, which lost 4 bases and 10 bases, there was a span of 13 bases. The CDR3 is CASSSGHDYYTF. For the CDR3, the DNA is TGTGCCAGCAGCTCGGGACACGACTACTACACCTTC.

The genes are TRBV10-3 and TRBJ2-7; D is possibly TRBD2 (5 bases). V lost 6 bases to trimming and J lost 0 bases, with 12 bases between them. The CDR3 covers 14 residues. Germline V CDR1 and CDR2: ENHRY, SYGVKD. Here the CDR3 reads CAISSGLSSYEQYF. The CDR3 nucleotides are TGTGCCATCAGCAGCGGCCTGAGCTCCTACGAGCAGTACTTC.

Remarks on this clonotype: A read error may produce the germline difference seen at one junction end. This chain joins TRBV5-1 and TRBJ2-3; D is perhaps TRBD2 (5 bases). CDR3 length: 15 amino acids. Germline V lookup: CDR1 SGHRS, CDR2 YFSETQ. The CDR3 region is CASSLVGGSTDTQYF. In DNA form, the CDR3 reads TGTGCCAGCAGCTTGGTTGGCGGGAGCACAGATACGCAGTATTTT.

This chain uses TRBV3-1 with TRBJ2-1, with unresolved D. Germline V lookup: CDR1 LGHDT, CDR2 YNNKEL (reference sequence). V lost 0 bases to trimming and J lost 4 bases, with 10 bases between them. The CDR3 length is 15 residues. As DNA, the CDR3 is TGTGCCAGCAGCCAAGATAGGAACTCTTACAATGAGCAGTTCTTC. This translates into CASSQDRNSYNEQFF.

This clonotype was observed at least ten times. The CDR3 spells CASSPGRLNYGYTF. The CDR3 DNA is TGTGCCAGCAGCCCGGGCAGGCTTAACTATGGCTACACCTTC. This rearrangement joins TRBV7-2 to TRBJ1-2; D not resolved. This CDR3 region has 14 residues. CDR1 is SGHTA, CDR2 FQGNSA, per germline. V was clipped by 5 bases and J by 1 base, with 11 bases between them.

The V and J genes are TRBV20-1 and TRBJ1-1, with D perhaps TRBD1 (5 bases). Deletions cut 3 bases from V and 1 base from J, with 15 bases between. CDR1 is DFQATT, CDR2 SNEGSKA, per germline (reference sequence). This CDR3 has 15 residues. CDR3 loop: CSASPGGVSNTEAFF. In DNA, the CDR3 is TGCAGTGCTAGCCCCGGAGGGGTTTCGAACACTGAAGCTTTCTTT.

V is TRBV7-2 and J is TRBJ2-6; D is unresolved. The germline V and J ends were trimmed by 8 bases and 2 bases, with 10 bases remaining between them. In germline, CDR1 is SGHTA, CDR2 FQGNSA. The CDR3 runs 14 residues. The CDR3 loop reads CASSPGPGANVLTF. CDR3 DNA: TGTGCCAGCTCACCTGGGCCTGGGGCCAACGTCCTGACTTTC.

This clonotype was seen more than once but under ten times. The chain couples TRBV18 to TRBJ2-6; 8 bases align to TRBD1. Losses at the gene ends were 4 bases for V and 11 bases for J; bases not matched to a gene: 10. Looked up from germline, CDR1 is KGHSH and CDR2 is LQKENI. The CDR3 covers 15 residues. The CDR3 sequence: CASSLLGQGSYVLTF. CDR3 coding DNA: TGTGCCAGCTCACTACTAGGACAGGGAAGCTACGTCCTGACTTTC. The full variable domain, rest sourced from reference TRBV18 and TRBJ2-6, is NAGVMQNPRHLVRRRGQEARLRCSPMKGHSHVYWYRQLPEEGLKFMVYLQKENIIDESGMPKERFSAEFPKEGPSILRIQQVVRGDSAAYFCASSLLGQGSYVLTFGAGSRLTVL.

This sequence joins TRBV12-3 or TRBV12-4 and TRBJ1-5, with a possible D match to TRBD1 (6 bases). Between the trimmed V and J ends, which lost 3 bases and 4 bases, there was a span of 10 bases. The CDR3 has 14 amino acids. This chain's CDR3 is CASSFGQLNQPQHF. The CDR3 region has the DNA TGTGCCAGCAGTTTCGGACAGCTAAATCAGCCCCAGCATTTT.

V and J are TRBV20-1 and TRBJ1-2, with TRBD1 identical over 11 bases. The CDR3 is 17 amino acids. J lost 4 bases, V lost 2 bases, and 12 bases had no gene match. In germline, CDR1 is DFQATT, CDR2 SNEGSKA (reference sequence). The CDR3 DNA reads TGCAGTGCTAGACAACCGGACAGGGGGCGATCGGGCTATGGCTACACCTTC. This translates into CSARQPDRGRSGYGYTF.

The rearrangement joins TRBV6-1 to TRBJ2-4; D is perhaps TRBD2 (6 bases). V shed 1 base and J shed 3 bases, with 13 bases lying between them. Germline values: CDR1 MNHNS, CDR2 SASEGT. This CDR3 comprises 16 residues. This CDR3 reads CASSEVLALVKNIQYF. CDR3 in DNA: TGTGCCAGCAGTGAAGTACTAGCTCTGGTCAAAAACATTCAGTACTTC.

CDR3 in amino acids: CASSARGPSSETQYF. For the CDR3, the DNA is TGTGCCAGCAGCGCGCGTGGACCCTCATCGGAGACCCAGTACTTC. The chain has TRBV5-5 and TRBJ2-7; D call uncertain. The DNA end favors TRBJ2-5, so the J call may be wrong. The CDR3 totals 15 residues. Germline values: CDR1 SGHKS, CDR2 YYEKEE (reference sequence).